This T cell receptor (beta chain) stems from a study of cytomegalovirus exposure and HLA in healthy donors. Background on the study: Sequencing of about 179 million T cells in an earlier analysis found around 120 million unique TCR beta sequences. The study's findings and limits: Previous analysis showed most TCR beta V segments were productive about 87% or about 30% of the time.

The PCR was carried out with 60 Vbeta primers and 13 Jbeta primers. TCRdb's table, derived via immunoSEQ multiplex PCR, lists solely in-frame clones and lacks some. The data hold around 120,000 clones, with 80% observed a single time. As regards this clone: Its antigen remains unknown.

The CDR3 length is 13 residues. From germline, CDR1 is MNHNS and CDR2 SASEGT. V was pared by 9 bases and J by 8 bases, with 19 bases between. J is TRBJ1-2 and V is TRBV6-1; the D is unclear. The TCR sequence derives from a woman aged 40 to 49 in good health and CMV-seronegative. Sequencing input: PBMCs. The CDR3 is CASSRDLVAGYTF. The CDR3 DNA reads TGTGCCAGTTCCCGGGATTTGGTCGCCGGCTACACCTTC.